These 14 T cell receptor beta chains were sequenced from one sample in a study of cytomegalovirus exposure and HLA in healthy donors. Primers: 60 Vbeta forward and 13 Jbeta reverse. Profiling relied on immunoSEQ multiplex PCR, and the TCRdb table lists in-frame clones only, not all of them. The sample shows about 130,000 clones, around 70% of them seen only once. The specimen was PBMCs. Receptors were obtained from a human donor in good health.

The rearrangement joins TRBV7-9 to TRBJ1-5; 9 nucleotides line up with TRBD1. The V gene's germline CDR1 is SEHNR and CDR2 FQNEAQ (reference sequence). The CDR3 is made up of 15 amino acids. V lost 5 bases to trimming and J lost 4 bases; unmatched junction nucleotides: 6. This CDR3 reads CASSTGDRENQPQHF. Written as DNA, the CDR3 is TGTGCCAGCAGCACTGGGGACAGGGAGAATCAGCCCCAGCATTTT. The full variable domain, its missing parts supplied by reference TRBV7-9 and TRBJ1-5, is DTGVSQNPRHKITKRGQNVTFRCDPISEHNRLYWYRQTLGQGPEFLTYFQNEAQLEKSRLLSDRFSAERPKGSFSTLEIQRTEQGDSAMYLCASSTGDRENQPQHFGDGTRLSIL.

The chain recombines TRBV6-1 with TRBJ2-7; a possible D gene is TRBD2 (5 bases). Trimming cost V 4 bases and J 2 bases, with 12 bases left between them. Germline V lookup: CDR1 MNHNS, CDR2 SASEGT. CDR3 length equals 14 residues. As DNA, the CDR3 is TGTGCCAGCAGTGCAGCGGAGCCGGCCTACGAGCAGTACTTC. Encoded protein: CASSAAEPAYEQYF.

This chain connects TRBV7-2 to TRBJ2-5, with 7 bases lining up with TRBD1. The CDR3 is made up of 14 amino acids. The germline CDR1 and CDR2 sequences are SGHTA and FQGNSA. Trimming removed 3 bases from V and 5 bases from J; junction bases left unmatched: 6. The CDR3 nucleotides read TGTGCCAGCAGCTTTTTCAGCAGGGGGGAGACCCAGTACTTC. Its protein product is CASSFFSRGETQYF.

This clone has more than one count but fewer than ten. V is TRBV5-1 and J is TRBJ1-1; maybe TRBD1 (6 bases). Germline CDR1 SGHRS, CDR2 YFSETQ. The CDR3 has 14 residues. V lost 2 bases, J lost 3 bases, and 11 bases lay in between. The CDR3 sequence is CASSFWGRDTEAFF. CDR3 DNA: TGCGCCAGCAGCTTTTGGGGGCGGGACACTGAAGCTTTCTTT. The full variable domain, rest sourced from reference TRBV5-1 and TRBJ1-1, is KAGVTQTPRYLIKTRGQQVTLSCSPISGHRSVSWYQQTPGQGLQFLFEYFSETQRNKGNFPGRFSGRQFSNSRSEMNVSTLELGDSALYLCASSFWGRDTEAFFGQGTRLTVV.

V usage is TRBV19 and J usage is TRBJ1-1; D might be TRBD1 (5 bases). The V and J ends lost 1 base and 7 bases respectively, with 10 bases between them. Germline V gene lookup returns CDR1 LNHDA and CDR2 SQIVND (reference sequence). CDR3 length: 13 amino acids. The CDR3: CASSIGRVFEAFF. The CDR3 region has the DNA TGTGCCAGTAGTATAGGCAGGGTCTTTGAAGCTTTCTTT.

The chain is built from TRBV30 and TRBJ2-5; 7 nucleotides line up with TRBD2. After removal of 2 bases from V and 4 bases from J, the junction contained 4 bases not matched to a gene. From germline, CDR1 is GTSNPN and CDR2 SVGIG (reference sequence). CDR3 size: 13 residues. The CDR3 DNA sequence: TGTGCCTGGAGTCTCTCGGGGGGAGAGACCCAGTACTTC. Translating gives CAWSLSGGETQYF.

This clone came up once. The chain has TRBV9 and TRBJ2-6, with 8 bases that match TRBD1. J lost 3 bases, V lost 0 bases, and 5 bases had no gene match. The CDR3 is 17 residues long. Germline V CDR1 and CDR2: SGDLS, YYNGEE. CDR3 amino acids: CASSVEVTGVGANVLTF. In DNA form, the CDR3 reads TGTGCCAGCAGCGTAGAGGTGACAGGGGTTGGGGCCAACGTCCTGACTTTC.

This clone was counted a single time. The genes are TRBV2 and TRBJ1-4; 10 bases align to TRBD1. CDR1 SNHLY and CDR2 FYNNEI come from the germline V gene. The V and J ends lost 8 bases and 3 bases, in that order; junction bases with no gene match: 6. The CDR3 is made up of 15 amino acids. DNA of the CDR3: TGTGCCAGCCGGGACAGGGGTGGATCTAATGAAAAACTGTTTTTT. This encodes CASRDRGGSNEKLFF.

J is TRBJ2-1 and V is TRBV5-1; TRBD2 matches 13 bases. V shed 5 bases, J shed 10 bases, and the junction held 9 bases outside the gene matches. Germline V CDR1 and CDR2: SGHRS, YFSETQ. The CDR3 totals 15 residues. The CDR3 loop reads CASRPTSGGNEEQFF. The CDR3 DNA sequence: TGCGCCAGCAGACCGACTAGCGGGGGGAATGAGGAGCAGTTCTTC.

V is TRBV29-1 and J is TRBJ2-1; D might be TRBD1 (8 bases). V shed 5 bases and J shed 9 bases, with 11 bases lying between them. The germline gives CDR1 SQVTM, CDR2 ANQGSEA. The CDR3 has 11 amino acids. The CDR3 loop reads CSVNRGGEQFF. In DNA, the CDR3 is TGCAGCGTTAACAGGGGGGGTGAGCAGTTCTTC.

This chain joins TRBV9 and TRBJ2-1; 9 bases map to TRBD2. The V gene end was trimmed by 0 bases and the J gene end by 7 bases; junction bases not matched to a gene: 8. This CDR3 has 16 residues. Germline values: CDR1 SGDLS, CDR2 YYNGEE. The CDR3 bases are TGTGCCAGCAGCGTAGGGGCGGGAGGGCTTCGGAATGAGCAGTTCTTC. It specifies CASSVGAGGLRNEQFF.

This clone was observed a handful of times. This chain links TRBV4-1 with TRBJ2-3; TRBD2 matches at 9 bases. Trimming at V came to 4 bases and at J to 1 base, leaving 6 bases not matched to a gene. The germline V gene encodes CDR1 MGHRA and CDR2 YSYEKL. This CDR3 is built from 16 residues. The CDR3 nucleotides read TGCGCCAGCAGCCCCCGTAGCGGGAGTGGCACAGATACGCAGTATTTT. Translation: CASSPRSGSGTDTQYF.

This rearrangement joins TRBV9 to TRBJ2-2, with a tentative D call TRBD2 (5 bases). The V gene's germline CDR1 is SGDLS and CDR2 YYNGEE. Trimming removed 0 bases from V and 1 base from J, with 10 bases in between. This CDR3 comprises 16 residues. Here the CDR3 DNA reads TGTGCCAGCAGCGTAGAGGCCGGGGTGAACACCGGGGAGCTGTTTTTT. Translation gives CASSVEAGVNTGELFF.

Turning to this clone: Other DNA sequences of this sample code for an identical CDR3. This sequence joins TRBV27 and TRBJ1-2; TRBD1 is a possible D gene (5 bases). The germline V gene encodes CDR1 MNHEY and CDR2 SMNVEV (reference sequence). V gave up 3 bases and J gave up 6 bases, with 17 bases separating them. This CDR3 comprises 15 residues. This chain's CDR3 is CASSFRGRGGDGYTF. The CDR3 nucleotides are TGTGCCAGCAGTTTCCGCGGGCGGGGCGGGGATGGCTACACCTTC.